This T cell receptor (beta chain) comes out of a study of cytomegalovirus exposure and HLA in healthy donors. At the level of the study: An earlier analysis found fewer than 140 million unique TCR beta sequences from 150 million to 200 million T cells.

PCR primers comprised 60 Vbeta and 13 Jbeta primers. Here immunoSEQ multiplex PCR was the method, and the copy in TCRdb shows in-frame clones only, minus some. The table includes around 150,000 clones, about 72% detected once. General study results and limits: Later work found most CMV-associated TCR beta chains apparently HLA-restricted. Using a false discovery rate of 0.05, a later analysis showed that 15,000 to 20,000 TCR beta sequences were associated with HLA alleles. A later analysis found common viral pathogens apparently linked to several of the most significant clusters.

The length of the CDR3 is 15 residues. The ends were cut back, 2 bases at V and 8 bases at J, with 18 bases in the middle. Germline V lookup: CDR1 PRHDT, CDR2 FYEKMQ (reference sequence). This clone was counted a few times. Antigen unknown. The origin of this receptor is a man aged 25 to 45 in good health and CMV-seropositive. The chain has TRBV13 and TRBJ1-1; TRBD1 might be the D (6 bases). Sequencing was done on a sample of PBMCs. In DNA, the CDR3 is TGTGCCAGCAGCTTAAAAATGAGGGGGAGAGGGGAAGCTTTCTTT. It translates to CASSLKMRGRGEAFF.